This TCR beta chain is from a study of blood T cell repertoires in COVID-19. The wider study: There were acute and convalescent COVID-19 samples, and they came from the United States, Italy and Spain. T cells, B-cell-depleted T cells, or PBMCs supplied cDNA or gDNA.

The Seattle patients joined while their infection was active and were tracked longitudinally afterward. Per the original methods: Estimates of nucleated cell counts were drawn from the amplification of reference gene primers. Sequencing was performed with immunoSEQ multiplex PCR; in TCRdb, only in-frame clones are kept and a portion is missing. V, J and clone size derive from that table, while D and trimming were established from the DNA sequence. Of roughly 180,000 clones listed, 65% to 85% are singletons. V was clipped by 6 bases and J by 5 bases, with 10 bases between them. The CDR3 consists of 13 residues. The germline gives CDR1 MNHEY, CDR2 SVGAGI.

The receptor comes from a middle-aged woman with COVID-19, enrolled during active disease. The J gene is TRBJ2-2, the V gene TRBV6-5, with D perhaps TRBD2 (5 bases). Sequenced: peripheral blood. CDR3 residues: CASSRSGTGELFF. CDR3 coding DNA: TGTGCCAGCAGCCGTTCGGGGACCGGGGAGCTGTTTTTT.